Included here is one TCR beta chain sequence, with context. The sample holds many counts of this clonotype. The antigen this receptor binds is unknown. No clone much larger than this one lies a single base away; base qualities are absent. The data were taken from a study of CD8 T cells in ankylosing spondylitis (dated 2017 in TCRdb). Looking at the study overall: The study set out to find disease-linked TCR variants by profiling T cell receptor beta repertoires in ankylosing spondylitis patients and healthy donors. The whole study cohort included over a hundred healthy donors and around 25 ankylosing spondylitis patients. Peripheral blood was sampled, and synovial fluid was additionally collected from ankylosing spondylitis patients.

Study-wide findings and limitations: Blood from ankylosing spondylitis patients appeared to be characterized by a TCR beta motif made up of about 8 highly homologous amino acid variants. The disease-linked clones were reported to be significantly enriched in matched synovial fluid samples from ankylosing spondylitis patients. The disease-linked clones showed a CD8+ phenotype and occurred at relatively low frequencies in peripheral blood. Some motif variants were previously reported in synovial fluid and blood of reactive arthritis patients, suggesting common disease-initiation mechanisms.

V is shortened by 8 bases, J by 13 bases, and the region joining them spans 15 bases. The germline V gene yields MDHEN for CDR1 and SYDVKM for CDR2. From its cysteine to its phenylalanine, the CDR3 spans 10 amino acids. Only CDR3 DNA remains: 30 bases, in frame from the first base. The listed sequencing device is Illumina HiSeq 2500. TCR beta libraries were prepared by quantitative 5'-RACE with molecular barcodes. The authors processed their data as follows. Disease-linked TCR variants were identified with a new computational method built on a probabilistic model of VDJ rearrangement. The public sequencing data were trimmed at Q25 with fastp and processed into clonotypes with MiXCR by TCRdb, which kept only in-frame beta chains. Rows merge per CDR3 protein into single entries with the most common DNA and genes. V and J calls and clone size were set by TCRdb, not the authors. The sample table lists more than 500,000 distinct CDR3 sequences, about 5.2% of them with a count of one. Under 4.5% of the sample is in the top ten clones.

Sequencing was done on a sample of blood, either unsorted or a sorted T cell fraction (not recorded which). The sequence links TRBV28 to TRBJ2-7; confidence is insufficient to name the D gene. The TCR sequence derives from a male donor with ankylosing spondylitis. CDR3 sequence: CASPRVEGYF. The bases read TGTGCCAGCCCTCGAGTCGAAGGTTACTTC.